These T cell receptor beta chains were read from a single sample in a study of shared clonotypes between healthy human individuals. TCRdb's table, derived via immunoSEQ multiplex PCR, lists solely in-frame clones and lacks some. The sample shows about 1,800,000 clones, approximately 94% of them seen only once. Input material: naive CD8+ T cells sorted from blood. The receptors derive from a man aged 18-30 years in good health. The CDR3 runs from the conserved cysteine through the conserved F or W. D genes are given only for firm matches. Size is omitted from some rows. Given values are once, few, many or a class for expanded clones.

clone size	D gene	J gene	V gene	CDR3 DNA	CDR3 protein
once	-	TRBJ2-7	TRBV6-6	TGTGCCAGCAGTCTCCAGGGAGCCTACGAGCAGTACTTC	CASSLQGAYEQYF
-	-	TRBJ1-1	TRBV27	TGTGCCAGCTCTGACACCTTGAACACTGAAGCTTTCTTT	CASSDTLNTEAFF
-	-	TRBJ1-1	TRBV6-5	TGTGCCAGCAGCCTCGGGACCGCTGAAGCTTTCTTT	CASSLGTAEAFF
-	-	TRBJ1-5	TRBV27	TGTGCCGGCAGCCAGGGGTGGGATCAGCCCCAGCATTTT	CAGSQGWDQPQHF
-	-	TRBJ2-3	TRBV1	TGCACCAGCAGCCAAGATCAGGGTTCAGATACGCAGTATTTT	CTSSQDQGSDTQYF
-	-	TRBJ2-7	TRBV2	TGTGCCAGCAGCCCGTCCTACGAGCAGTACTTC	CASSPSYEQYF
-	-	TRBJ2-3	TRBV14	TGTGCCAGCAGCGAGGCCCCCGACAGATTCCTCTCAGATACGCAGTATTTT	CASSEAPDRFLSDTQYF
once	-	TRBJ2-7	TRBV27	TGTGCCAGCAGCCTCAAGGGGCGCGAGCAGTACTTC	CASSLKGREQYF
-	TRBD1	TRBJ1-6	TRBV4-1	TGCGCCAGCAGCCACGATCCGGGACAGGGGGCAAGCTCCTATAATTCACCCCTCCACTTT	CASSHDPGQGASSYNSPLHF
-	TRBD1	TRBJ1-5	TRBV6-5	TGTGCCAGCAGTTTCGGACAGGGGATTCAGCCCCAGCATTTT	CASSFGQGIQPQHF
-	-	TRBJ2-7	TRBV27	TGTGCCAGCAGTGGGCGGGCCAACCCCTACGAGCAGTACTTC	CASSGRANPYEQYF
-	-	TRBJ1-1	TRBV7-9	TGTGCCAGCAGCTTAGGTCAGTTAGGGGGCACTGAAGCTTTCTTT	CASSLGQLGGTEAFF
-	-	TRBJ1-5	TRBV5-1	TGCGCCGGAAGGGTATGTAGCAATCAGCCCCAGCATTTT	CAGRVCSNQPQHF
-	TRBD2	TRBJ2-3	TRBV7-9	TGTGCCAGCAGCTCGGGGACTAGCGGCCGCACAGATACGCAGTATTTT	CASSSGTSGRTDTQYF
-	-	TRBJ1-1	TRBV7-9	TGTGCCAGCAGCCCCCCCTCTGTAACTGAAGCTTTCTTT	CASSPPSVTEAFF
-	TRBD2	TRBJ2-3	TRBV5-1	TGCGCCAGCAGCCTGGGACTAGCGGGGGGGCCGAGCACAGATACGCAGTATTTT	CASSLGLAGGPSTDTQYF
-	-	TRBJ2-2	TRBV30	TGTGCCTGGAACTTAGGTTCCGGGGAGCTGTTTTTT	CAWNLGSGELFF
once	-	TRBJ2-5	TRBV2	TGTGCCAGCAGTGAAGGGATCGGGGAGACCCAGTACTTC	CASSEGIGETQYF
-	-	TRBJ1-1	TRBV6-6	TGTGCCAGCAGTTACGAGCACGACAGGATAAACACTGAAGCTTTCTTT	CASSYEHDRINTEAFF
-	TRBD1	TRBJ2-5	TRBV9	TGTGCCAGCAGCCCCCGGACAGGAGAGACCCAGTACTTC	CASSPRTGETQYF
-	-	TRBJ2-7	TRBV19	TGTGCCAGTAGTTCAAATCCGGTCCCCACCTACGAGCAGTACTTC	CASSSNPVPTYEQYF
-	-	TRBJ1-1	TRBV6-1	TGTGCCAGCAGTGAATATCAATTGAACACTGAAGCTTTCTTT	CASSEYQLNTEAFF
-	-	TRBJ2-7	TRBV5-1	TGCGCCAGCAGCTTGGCCTCAGACGGCTCCTACGAGCAGTACTTC	CASSLASDGSYEQYF
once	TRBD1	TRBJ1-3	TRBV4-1	TGCGCCAGCAGCCAAGCCTCCGGGGACAGGGGTACGAGGAACACCATATATTTT	CASSQASGDRGTRNTIYF
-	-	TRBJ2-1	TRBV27	TGTGCCAGCAGTTTTCGGTCCCCCACACCCAATGAGCAGTTCTTC	CASSFRSPTPNEQFF
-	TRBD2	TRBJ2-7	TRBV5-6	TGTGCCAGCAGAATGGATCCTAGCGGAACCTACGAGCAGTACTTC	CASRMDPSGTYEQYF
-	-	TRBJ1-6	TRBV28	TGTGCCAGCAACGAACCCTTAGATGTATCACCCCTCCACTTT	CASNEPLDVSPLHF
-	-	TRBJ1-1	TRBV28	TGTGCCAGCAGTTTTCGGGGGATGAACACTGAAGCTTTCTTT	CASSFRGMNTEAFF